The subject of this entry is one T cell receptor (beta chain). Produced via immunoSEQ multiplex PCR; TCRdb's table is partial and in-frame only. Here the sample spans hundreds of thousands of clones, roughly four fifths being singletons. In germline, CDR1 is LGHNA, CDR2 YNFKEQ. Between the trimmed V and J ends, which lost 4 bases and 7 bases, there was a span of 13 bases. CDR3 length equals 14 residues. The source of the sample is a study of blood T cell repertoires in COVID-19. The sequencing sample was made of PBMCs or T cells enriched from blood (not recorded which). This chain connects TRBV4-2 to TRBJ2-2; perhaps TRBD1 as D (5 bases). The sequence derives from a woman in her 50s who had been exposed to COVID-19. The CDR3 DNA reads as TGTGCCAGCAGCCGGGGCAGGGCGGTCGGGGAGCTGTTTTTT. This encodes CASSRGRAVGELFF.